This T cell receptor (beta chain) derives from a study of blood T cell repertoires in COVID-19. There are 14 residues in the CDR3. CDR1 is SGHVS and CDR2 is FQNEAQ in the germline V gene. Trimming left V 6 bases short and J 6 bases short, with 15 bases between. Using immunoSEQ multiplex PCR, the repertoire was profiled, and TCRdb retains in-frame clones only, with some absent. The sample includes about 130,000 clones, over 80% of them seen just once. The clonotype originates from a man between 65 and 85 years old with acute or convalescent COVID-19. V usage is TRBV7-8 and J usage is TRBJ2-1, with D tentatively TRBD1 (5 bases). Sequenced material: peripheral blood. In DNA, the CDR3 is TGTGCCAGCAGGACCCGTCAGGGTAGCAATGAGCAGTTCTTC. Its protein product is CASRTRQGSNEQFF.